This TCR beta chain was retrieved from a study of blood T cell repertoires in COVID-19. Study overall: Italy, Spain and the United States were the sources of the convalescent and acute COVID-19 samples. PBMCs, B-cell-depleted T cells, or T cells provided the cDNA or gDNA that made up the material.

From germline, CDR1 is SNHLY and CDR2 FYNNEI. The CDR3 consists of 13 residues. Trimming removed 10 bases at V and 4 bases at J, with 16 bases between. Original methodology: Counts of nucleated cells, estimated from reference gene primer amplification, were obtained. TCRdb's table, derived via immunoSEQ multiplex PCR, lists solely in-frame clones and lacks some. V and J calls and clone size are given by that table; D and trimming were obtained from the DNA. In the table there are under 150,000 clones, under 80% of which are singletons. The material sequenced was peripheral blood. The TCR was taken from an elderly man with acute or convalescent COVID-19. The genes are TRBV2 and TRBJ1-2; perhaps TRBD1 as D (6 bases). The CDR3 reads CATQRGGAYGYTF. The DNA of the CDR3 is TGTGCCACCCAGAGGGGGGGGGCCTATGGCTACACCTTC.